This T cell receptor beta chain was obtained from a study of OX40 agonist ivuxolimab in advanced cancers. Profiling relied on immunoSEQ multiplex PCR, and the TCRdb table lists in-frame clones only, not all of them. The repertoire holds around 60,000 clones, with 75% to 90% as singletons. This clone was recorded once. Between the trimmed V and J ends, which lost 0 bases and 0 bases, there was a span of 20 bases. The CDR3 covers 19 residues. Germline assignment: CDR1 MNHEY and CDR2 SMNVEV (reference sequence). The clonotype originates from an adult with an advanced solid tumor such as melanoma, head and neck, liver or kidney cancer. This chain connects TRBV27 to TRBJ1-1; perhaps TRBD1 as D (6 bases). The specimen was CD4+ or CD8+ T cells sorted from blood, collected in a trial of the OX40 agonist ivuxolimab. DNA for the CDR3: TGTGCCAGCAGTTTATCTAGCGGGGGCTCGTGGGGGATGAACACTGAAGCTTTCTTT. Protein: CASSLSSGGSWGMNTEAFF.